The 17 T cell receptor beta chains in this list originate from one sample, sequenced in a study of early T cells in non-severe SARS-CoV-2 infection. TCRdb reanalysed the 5' RACE reads using MiXCR and keeps one entry per CDR3 protein. The data hold approximately 29,000 distinct CDR3 sequences, with around 6% observed a single time. Sequencing used whole blood, obtained at baseline. Receptor source: an adult who was a healthcare worker with PCR-confirmed SARS-CoV-2 infection or an uninfected control (not recorded which).

This clonotype has at least ten counts. This chain joins TRBV7-9 and TRBJ1-2; D gene unclear. The CDR3 has 12 amino acids. Germline V CDR1 and CDR2: SEHNR, FQNEAQ (reference sequence). V was shortened by 2 bases and J by 5 bases, with 6 bases between the two germline ends. Here the CDR3 reads CASSLIPYGYTF. CDR3 DNA sequence: TGTGCCAGCAGCTTAATCCCTTATGGCTACACCTTC.

The sample holds many counts of this clonotype. This chain connects TRBV9 to TRBJ2-3; tentatively, D is TRBD2 (6 bases). Trimming left V 3 bases short and J 4 bases short, with 12 bases between. CDR1 SGDLS and CDR2 YYNGEE come from the germline V gene. The CDR3 contains 14 residues. The CDR3 loop reads CASSAAAGSDTQYF. The CDR3 DNA reads as TGTGCCAGCAGCGCCGCCGCGGGATCAGATACGCAGTATTTT.

This clonotype came up many times. The gene calls are TRBV6-6 and TRBJ1-4; 7 nucleotides line up with TRBD1. The CDR3 has 14 amino acids. Trimming cost V 6 bases and J 5 bases; bases outside gene matches: 6. Germline V gene data show CDR1 as MNHNY and CDR2 as SVGAGI (reference sequence). This CDR3 is CASSRGQMNEKLFF. The CDR3, as DNA: TGTGCCAGCAGCAGGGGACAGATGAATGAAAAACTGTTTTTT.

This clonotype has a handful of counts. This chain uses TRBV20-1 with TRBJ2-3; D may be TRBD2 (6 bases). V was trimmed by 4 bases and J by 6 bases, leaving 20 bases between them. The CDR3 is made up of 15 amino acids. Germline loops: CDR1 DFQATT, CDR2 SNEGSKA (reference sequence). The CDR3 here is CSATPLTSSSDTQYF. The DNA for the CDR3 is TGCAGTGCTACGCCCCTGACTAGTTCCTCGGATACGCAGTATTTT.

This clonotype came up many times. The chain links TRBV7-9 to TRBJ2-5; 9 bases line up with TRBD2. This CDR3 is 14 amino acids long. Trimming cost V 5 bases and J 2 bases; bases outside gene matches: 3. Germline V gene data show CDR1 as SEHNR and CDR2 as FQNEAQ (reference sequence). The CDR3 here is CASSATSGQETQYF. In nucleotides, the CDR3 is TGTGCCAGCAGCGCGACTAGCGGACAAGAGACCCAGTACTTC.

Regarding this clonotype: Just one base apart from a much larger clone, this may be a read error. V usage is TRBV18 and J usage is TRBJ2-3, with unresolved D. Trimming shortened V by 4 bases and J by 9 bases, and 14 bases separated the two germline ends. The CDR3 length is 13 residues. Looked up from germline, CDR1 is KGHSH and CDR2 is LQKENI. CDR3 nucleotide sequence: TGTGCCAGCTCACGGATCGTAAGCGCAACGCAGTATTTT. This codes for CASSRIVSATQYF.

This clonotype was counted many times. The chain links TRBV7-3 to TRBJ1-2; 8 positions agree with TRBD1. Germline CDR1 reads SGHTA; CDR2 reads FQGTGA. The CDR3 runs 15 residues. V was clipped by 5 bases and J by 6 bases; unmatched bases: 11. The CDR3 here is CASSKNRQGTDGYTF. In DNA form, the CDR3 reads TGTGCCAGCAGCAAAAACCGACAGGGGACGGATGGCTACACCTTC.

This clonotype was picked up a small number of times. The chain employs TRBV27 and TRBJ2-3; no reliable D call. Germline assignment: CDR1 MNHEY and CDR2 SMNVEV (reference sequence). There are 13 residues in the CDR3. Trimming took off 4 bases at V and 4 bases at J, with 9 bases between the two ends. The CDR3 bases are TGTGCCAGCAGTTCGTCAGCACCAGATACGCAGTATTTT. Protein: CASSSSAPDTQYF.

The J gene is TRBJ2-1, the V gene TRBV18; no clear D gene. Germline values: CDR1 KGHSH, CDR2 LQKENI. This CDR3 contains 17 residues. The V and J ends lost 3 bases and 0 bases respectively, with 15 bases between them. The CDR3 region has the DNA TGTGCCAGCTCACCTGACGCACTATCGGGCTCCTACAATGAGCAGTTCTTC. This translates into CASSPDALSGSYNEQFF.

This clonotype was counted ten times or more. The chain couples TRBV7-8 to TRBJ1-1, with a tentative D call TRBD1 (5 bases). From germline, CDR1 is SGHVS and CDR2 FQNEAQ. This CDR3 region has 16 residues. Trimming left V 2 bases short and J 0 bases short, with 13 bases between. The CDR3 sequence is CASSLFETALNTEAFF. The CDR3 nucleotides are TGTGCCAGCAGCTTATTTGAGACAGCCCTGAACACTGAAGCTTTCTTT.

This clonotype was counted at least ten times. In nucleotides, the CDR3 is TGTGCCATCAGGACCAAGCGGGGGGGAAACACAGATACGCAGTATTTT. Residues: CAIRTKRGGNTDTQYF. The rearrangement links TRBV10-3 to TRBJ2-3, with 10 bases identical to TRBD2. The germline CDR1 and CDR2 sequences are ENHRY and SYGVKD. Trimming took 6 bases from V and 2 from J; bases not matched to a gene: 8. The length of the CDR3 is 16 residues.

The table lists this clonotype with many counts. The chain recombines TRBV4-3 with TRBJ1-3; D gene uncertain. Germline CDR1 and CDR2: LGHNA and YSLEER. The CDR3 consists of 15 residues. V was trimmed by 4 bases and J by 0 bases, leaving 10 bases between them. The CDR3 here is CASSPDSSSGNTIYF. CDR3 DNA: TGCGCCAGCAGCCCCGACTCGAGCTCTGGAAACACCATATATTTT.

The rearrangement joins TRBV12-3 or TRBV12-4 to TRBJ1-5; no clear D gene. The V end lost 5 bases, the J end lost 3 bases, and 11 bases lay between the germline ends. The CDR3 is 14 amino acids. CDR3 nucleotides: TGTGCCAGCAGTAAGGACGGATTCAATCAGCCCCAGCATTTT. It specifies CASSKDGFNQPQHF.

This clonotype appeared many times. This sequence joins TRBV7-2 and TRBJ2-7; D is unclear. The CDR3 is 16 residues long. V shed 0 bases and J shed 0 bases, with 12 bases lying between them. In germline, CDR1 is SGHTA, CDR2 FQGNSA. CDR3 sequence reads: CASSLAGLRNSYEQYF. The CDR3 DNA reads as TGTGCCAGCAGCTTAGCGGGATTGCGGAACTCCTACGAGCAGTACTTC.

This clonotype was seen many times. CDR3 residues: CASRVQGRETQYF. CDR3 sequence (DNA): TGCGCCAGCAGGGTCCAAGGGCGAGAGACCCAGTACTTC. V is TRBV5-1 and J is TRBJ2-5; D unresolved. This CDR3 has 13 residues. V was clipped by 5 bases and J by 4 bases, with 12 bases between them. Germline V gene sequence: CDR1 SGHRS, CDR2 YFSETQ.

This clonotype was found many times. This chain uses TRBV5-1 with TRBJ2-2; D not certain. CDR1 SGHRS and CDR2 YFSETQ come from the germline V gene. The CDR3 totals 14 residues. Trimming removed 1 base at V and 8 bases at J, with 12 bases between. The CDR3 reads CASSLITDSGELFF. In nucleotides, the CDR3 is TGCGCCAGCAGCTTGATTACAGACTCTGGGGAGCTGTTTTTT.

The sample holds a few counts of this clonotype. This rearrangement joins TRBV29-1 to TRBJ2-7; 10 nucleotides match TRBD1. Trimming took 6 bases from V and 7 from J; bases not matched to a gene: 6. CDR1 is SQVTM and CDR2 is ANQGSEA in the germline V gene. CDR3 length: 12 amino acids. CDR3 nucleotide sequence: TGCAGCGTCCATGGACAGGGGGAAGAGCAGTACTTC. Protein: CSVHGQGEEQYF.